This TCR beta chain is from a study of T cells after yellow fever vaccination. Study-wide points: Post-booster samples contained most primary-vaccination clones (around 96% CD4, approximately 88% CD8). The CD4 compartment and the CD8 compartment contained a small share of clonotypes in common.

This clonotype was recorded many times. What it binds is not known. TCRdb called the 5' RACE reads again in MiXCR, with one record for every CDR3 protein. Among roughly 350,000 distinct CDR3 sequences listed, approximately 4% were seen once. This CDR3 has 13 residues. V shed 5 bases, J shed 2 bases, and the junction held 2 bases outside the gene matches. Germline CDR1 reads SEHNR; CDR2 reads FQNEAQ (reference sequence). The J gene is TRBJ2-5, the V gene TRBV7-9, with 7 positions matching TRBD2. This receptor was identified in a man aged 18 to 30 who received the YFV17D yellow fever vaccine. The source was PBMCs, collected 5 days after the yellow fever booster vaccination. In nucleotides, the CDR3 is TGTGCCAGCAGCCCCGGGGGGCAAGAGACCCAGTACTTC. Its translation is CASSPGGQETQYF.